The rows below give T cell receptor beta chains drawn from one sample of a study of T-cell memory formation after mild COVID-19. One entry per CDR3 protein, called by TCRdb with MiXCR from the 5' RACE reads. This table holds some 120,000 distinct CDR3 sequences, about 5.9% found once. Sequenced input: PBMCs or a T cell subset sorted from them (not recorded which). Receptors were obtained from an adult woman who had mild COVID-19 (a few samples of this study predate the infection). Cell type and time point are not known. The CDR3 runs from the conserved cysteine through the conserved F or W. Fields, in order: D gene, J gene, V gene, clone size, CDR3 protein, CDR3 DNA. The D gene is left open where the match is weak. The listing skips clone size in some rows; elsewhere it reads once, few, many or a size class.

NA	TRBJ1-1	TRBV2	NA	CASKYYTSNEAFF	TGTGCCAGCAAGTATTATACAAGTAATGAAGCTTTCTTT
NA	TRBJ2-1	TRBV7-8	many	CASSPGQTDNEQFF	TGTGCCAGCAGCCCCGGACAAACCGACAATGAGCAGTTCTTC
TRBD1	TRBJ2-5	TRBV5-5	NA	CASSQGQGQETQYF	TGTGCCAGCAGCCAAGGACAGGGTCAAGAGACCCAGTACTTC
TRBD1	TRBJ1-1	TRBV12-3/TRBV12-4	few	CASSWTGRTTEAFF	TGTGCCAGCAGTTGGACAGGGAGGACCACTGAAGCTTTCTTT
NA	TRBJ1-6	TRBV5-8	few	CASSPMYNSPLHF	TGTGCCAGCAGCCCTATGTATAATTCACCCCTCCACTTT
TRBD1	TRBJ2-5	TRBV6-2/TRBV6-3	few	CASSHRGRETQYF	TGTGCCAGCAGTCACAGGGGGCGAGAGACCCAGTACTTC
TRBD2	TRBJ2-1	TRBV2	many	CASSYARTSGNPSYNEQFF	TGTGCCAGCAGTTATGCCCGGACTAGCGGGAACCCCTCCTACAATGAGCAGTTCTTC
NA	TRBJ2-7	TRBV10-3	NA	CATCTGGSAYEQYF	TGTGCCACCTGCACGGGGGGCAGCGCCTACGAGCAGTACTTC
NA	TRBJ2-7	TRBV5-5	many	CASSLMARDSIYEQYF	TGTGCCAGCAGTCTCATGGCTCGGGACTCGATCTACGAGCAGTACTTC
TRBD1	TRBJ1-3	TRBV14	NA	CASSQGDSGSTIYF	TGTGCCAGCAGCCAAGGGGACAGCGGGAGCACCATATATTTT
NA	TRBJ2-1	TRBV5-6	NA	CASSLLIQSSYNEQFF	TGTGCCAGCAGCTTGCTTATCCAGAGCTCCTACAATGAGCAGTTCTTC
NA	TRBJ2-7	TRBV10-3	NA	CAIRAGTSIDEQYF	TGTGCCATCAGAGCCGGGACTTCAATAGACGAGCAGTACTTC
NA	TRBJ2-1	TRBV9	many	CASSVVGGWARRTQPGSYNEQFF	TGTGCCAGCAGCGTCGTAGGGGGGTGGGCGCGGAGGACCCAACCCGGGTCCTACAATGAGCAGTTCTTC
NA	TRBJ2-7	TRBV18	many	CASSPGLSYEQYF	TGTGCCAGCTCACCCGGACTCTCCTACGAGCAGTACTTC
NA	TRBJ2-3	TRBV21-1	NA	CASSGREKPTSTDTQYF	TGTGCCAGCAGCGGTCGTGAGAAACCTACTAGCACAGATACGCAGTATTTT
TRBD1	TRBJ1-6	TRBV12-3/TRBV12-4	NA	CASVRDRRNSPLHF	TGTGCCAGCGTGAGGGACAGGCGAAATTCACCCCTCCACTTT
NA	TRBJ2-4	TRBV20-1	many	CSARAFERPPDIQYF	TGCAGTGCTAGAGCGTTTGAACGGCCCCCTGACATTCAGTACTTC
NA	TRBJ2-3	TRBV24-1	NA	CATSDFSDSTDTQYF	TGTGCCACCAGTGATTTTAGCGATTCGACAGATACGCAGTATTTT
NA	TRBJ1-1	TRBV5-1	NA	CASSWGQWNTEAFF	TGCGCCAGCAGCTGGGGACAATGGAACACTGAAGCTTTCTTT
NA	TRBJ1-4	TRBV6-6	few	CASSTSTALFF	TGTGCCAGCAGCACCTCCACGGCACTGTTTTTT
TRBD1	TRBJ2-7	TRBV12-3/TRBV12-4	many	CASGGQGGYEQYF	TGTGCCAGCGGGGGACAGGGAGGGTACGAGCAGTACTTC
NA	TRBJ2-3	TRBV7-2	many	CASSLGVGGFRTDTQYF	TGTGCCAGCAGCTTAGGGGTAGGCGGGTTTCGCACAGATACGCAGTATTTT
TRBD2	TRBJ2-2	TRBV18	NA	CASSPRGGSDTGELFF	TGTGCCAGCTCACCACGCGGGGGGAGTGACACCGGGGAGCTGTTTTTT
TRBD1	TRBJ1-2	TRBV6-5	few	CASRTRQGLGYTF	TGTGCCAGCAGGACCCGACAGGGGCTTGGCTACACCTTC
TRBD1	TRBJ1-1	TRBV3-1	NA	CASSQTAGQGEAFF	TGTGCCAGCAGCCAGACCGCAGGACAGGGAGAAGCTTTCTTT
NA	TRBJ2-7	TRBV5-4	NA	CASSLNPRSEAFSEQYF	TGTGCCAGCAGCTTGAACCCTCGGAGTGAGGCGTTTTCCGAGCAGTACTTC
TRBD1	TRBJ1-2	TRBV6-5	many	CASSPDRAANYGYTF	TGTGCCAGCAGCCCAGACAGGGCGGCTAACTATGGCTACACCTTC
TRBD2	TRBJ2-5	TRBV20-1	NA	CSARDLAGGLETQYF	TGCAGTGCTAGAGACCTAGCGGGGGGGCTGGAGACCCAGTACTTC
NA	TRBJ1-6	TRBV11-2	few	CASSLGSGANYSPLHF	TGTGCCAGCAGCTTAGGGTCCGGGGCCAATTATTCACCCCTCCACTTT
TRBD2	TRBJ2-1	TRBV20-1	NA	CSADRGLAGPRFF	TGCAGTGCCGACAGAGGTCTAGCGGGGCCTCGGTTCTTC
TRBD2	TRBJ2-1	TRBV4-1	many	CASSPLAGPYNEQFF	TGCGCCAGCAGCCCTCTAGCGGGGCCGTACAATGAGCAGTTCTTC
NA	TRBJ2-3	TRBV4-2	few	CASSQDGGPPADTQYF	TGTGCCAGCAGCCAAGATGGGGGGCCTCCGGCAGATACGCAGTATTTT
NA	TRBJ2-5	TRBV7-2	NA	CASSLVGSQETQYF	TGTGCCAGCAGCTTAGTAGGCTCCCAAGAGACCCAGTACTTC
NA	TRBJ1-2	TRBV7-8	NA	CASSLKAGAGYTF	TGTGCCAGCAGCTTAAAGGCAGGGGCAGGCTACACCTTC
NA	TRBJ2-3	TRBV25-1	many	CASSEYVGDSSDTQYF	TGTGCCAGCAGTGAATACGTGGGAGACTCATCAGATACGCAGTATTTT
TRBD1	TRBJ1-4	TRBV5-1	many	CASSLSGQPNEKLFF	TGCGCCAGCAGCTTGTCGGGACAGCCTAATGAAAAACTGTTTTTT
TRBD2	TRBJ2-3	TRBV25-1	few	CASSPLGTSGGSPTDTQYF	TGTGCCAGCAGTCCTTTGGGGACTAGCGGGGGTTCGCCCACAGATACGCAGTATTTT
TRBD1	TRBJ2-7	TRBV7-9	many	CASSFGQGWTYEQYF	TGTGCCAGCAGCTTTGGACAGGGATGGACGTACGAGCAGTACTTC
TRBD1	TRBJ2-1	TRBV12-3/TRBV12-4	few	CASSKRAEWTGWGIEQFF	TGTGCCAGCAGCAAAAGGGCCGAATGGACAGGGTGGGGCATTGAGCAGTTCTTC
TRBD2	TRBJ2-3	TRBV9	NA	CASSVGGTSGPQSTQYF	TGTGCCAGCAGCGTAGGAGGGACTAGCGGCCCCCAAAGTACGCAGTATTTT
TRBD1	TRBJ2-1	TRBV20-1	many	CSADRGPYNEQFF	TGCAGTGCTGACAGGGGACCCTACAATGAGCAGTTCTTC
TRBD2	TRBJ2-2	TRBV4-1	few	CASSQKPPGLAGGPANTGELFF	TGCGCCAGCAGCCAAAAACCCCCGGGACTAGCGGGGGGCCCCGCGAACACCGGGGAGCTGTTTTTT
NA	TRBJ2-4	TRBV6-1	NA	CASTLGTDKNIQYF	TGTGCCAGCACTCTAGGGACGGATAAAAACATTCAGTACTTC
TRBD2	TRBJ2-3	TRBV11-3	NA	CASTTGGRTDTQYF	TGTGCCAGCACCACGGGGGGACGCACAGATACGCAGTATTTT
TRBD2	TRBJ2-1	TRBV12-3/TRBV12-4	NA	CASSSGLAGPTGEQFF	TGTGCCAGCAGTTCGGGACTAGCGGGACCGACGGGTGAGCAGTTCTTC